Below, 30 T cell receptor beta chains from the same sample are listed, as sequenced in a study of cytomegalovirus exposure and HLA in healthy donors. The PCR had 60 Vbeta and 13 Jbeta primers. Here immunoSEQ multiplex PCR was the method, and the copy in TCRdb shows in-frame clones only, minus some. This listing includes over 45,000 clones. The source material was PBMCs. The origin of the receptors is a woman between 18 and 29 years old in good health and CMV-seronegative.

J is TRBJ1-1 and V is TRBV5-1; D not certain. The CDR3 has 13 residues. V shed 7 bases and J shed 1 base, with 11 bases lying between them. CDR1 and CDR2 (germline): SGHRS, YFSETQ. CDR3 sequence reads: CASHTHQNTEAFF. Here the CDR3 DNA reads TGCGCCAGCCACACCCACCAGAACACTGAAGCTTTCTTT. The complete variable domain, with remaining parts taken from reference TRBV5-1 and TRBJ1-1, reads KAGVTQTPRYLIKTRGQQVTLSCSPISGHRSVSWYQQTPGQGLQFLFEYFSETQRNKGNFPGRFSGRQFSNSRSEMNVSTLELGDSALYLCASHTHQNTEAFFGQGTRLTVV.

As DNA, the CDR3 is TGTGCCAGCTCATCCCGGGCGGGGGCCGCGAACACTGAAGCTTTCTTT. Translating it yields CASSSRAGAANTEAFF. The chain combines TRBV18 with TRBJ1-1; D may be TRBD1 (6 bases). Germline V gene lookup returns CDR1 KGHSH and CDR2 LQKENI. This CDR3 spans 16 amino acids. The V and J ends lost 5 bases and 1 base respectively, with 17 bases between them.

The CDR3: CASSLRTRDYFYGYTF. The DNA for the CDR3 is TGTGCCAGCAGCTTGCGGACTCGGGATTACTTCTATGGCTACACCTTC. V is TRBV4-2 and J is TRBJ1-2; no clear D. Trimming removed 5 bases at V and 4 bases at J, with 20 bases between. This CDR3 has 16 residues. Germline V gives CDR1 LGHNA, CDR2 YNFKEQ.

The CDR3: CASSPGTSGLQFF. In nucleotides, the CDR3 is TGCGCCAGCAGCCCGGGGACTAGCGGGCTGCAGTTCTTC. The chain carries TRBV4-1 and TRBJ2-1, with 12 bases fitting TRBD2. Germline trimming cut 4 bases from V and 12 bases from J; bases unmatched to any gene: 4. The CDR3 consists of 13 residues. The V gene's germline CDR1 is MGHRA and CDR2 YSYEKL.

This chain joins TRBV29-1 and TRBJ1-1; a possible D gene is TRBD1 (6 bases). This CDR3 contains 15 residues. In germline, CDR1 is SQVTM, CDR2 ANQGSEA. V shed 6 bases and J shed 10 bases, with 27 bases lying between them. The CDR3 bases are TGCAGCGTCGTGATGGGGTTTAAGGGGGATGGACGAGCTTTCTTT. This translates into CSVVMGFKGDGRAFF.

This chain uses TRBV6-6 with TRBJ1-1, with 7 bases fitting TRBD1. The V gene's germline CDR1 is MNHNY and CDR2 SVGAGI (reference sequence). The CDR3 loop spans 15 amino acids. The V gene end was trimmed by 5 bases and the J gene end by 2 bases; junction bases not matched to a gene: 8. The CDR3 sequence is CASSPGQASNTEAFF. As DNA, the CDR3 is TGTGCCAGCAGTCCCGGACAGGCGTCCAACACTGAAGCTTTCTTT.

The chain links TRBV18 to TRBJ1-4; the D gene is possibly TRBD1 (5 bases). Germline CDR1 and CDR2: KGHSH and LQKENI. The germline V and J ends were trimmed by 4 bases and 0 bases, with 12 bases remaining between them. This CDR3 has 16 amino acids. The CDR3 DNA reads TGTGCCAGCTCACAAGGGCGGGGCTCAACTAATGAAAAACTGTTTTTT. This sequence encodes CASSQGRGSTNEKLFF.

This chain uses TRBV18 with TRBJ1-6; D might be TRBD1 (5 bases). CDR1 is KGHSH, CDR2 LQKENI, per germline. CDR3 length: 13 residues. Trimming took off 6 bases at V and 5 bases at J, with 8 bases between the two ends. CDR3 in DNA: TGTGCCAGCTCCGCAGGGAATAATTCACCCCTCCACTTT. This sequence encodes CASSAGNNSPLHF.

The chain is built from TRBV29-1 and TRBJ1-5, with a weak D call TRBD1 (5 bases). V gave up 6 bases and J gave up 5 bases, with 14 bases separating them. The CDR3 sequence is 13 residues long. Germline V lookup: CDR1 SQVTM, CDR2 ANQGSEA. The CDR3, as DNA: TGCAGCGTGTCCCGGGCGGGGGATCAGCCCCAGCATTTT. This codes for CSVSRAGDQPQHF. The full variable domain, in which reference TRBV29-1 and TRBJ1-5 provide the parts outside the CDR3, is SAVISQKPSRDICQRGTSLTIQCQVDSQVTMMFWYRQQPGQSLTLIATANQGSEATYESGFVIDKFPISRPNLTFSTLTVSNMSPEDSSIYLCSVSRAGDQPQHFGDGTRLSIL.

To note about this clone: In the same sample, other DNA sequences code for this CDR3. The J gene is TRBJ2-7, the V gene TRBV7-2; D might be TRBD1 (7 bases). V lost 8 bases and J 5 bases, leaving 19 bases between the germline ends. CDR3 length equals 14 residues. Germline V gene data show CDR1 as SGHTA and CDR2 as FQGNSA. In nucleotides, the CDR3 is TGTGCCAGCGCCTCGTCAGGGGGGATGGACGAGCAGTACTTC. Its protein is CASASSGGMDEQYF.

V and J are TRBV2 and TRBJ2-3, with D hard to call. Between the trimmed V and J ends, which lost 6 bases and 2 bases, there was a span of 15 bases. CDR3 size: 15 residues. Germline values: CDR1 SNHLY, CDR2 FYNNEI. CDR3 in DNA: TGTGCCAGCAGAGACCAGACTTATTTCACAGATACGCAGTATTTT. Its translation is CASRDQTYFTDTQYF.

The chain joins TRBV19 to TRBJ1-2; D not certain. V gave up 6 bases and J gave up 0 bases, with 14 bases separating them. This CDR3 is 15 amino acids long. From germline, CDR1 is LNHDA and CDR2 SQIVND (reference sequence). Here the CDR3 DNA reads TGTGCCAGTAGGACTCCTGGTTTTACTAACTATGGCTACACCTTC. It codes for CASRTPGFTNYGYTF. Based on the CDR3 plus reference TRBV19 and TRBJ1-2, the full variable domain is DGGITQSPKYLFRKEGQNVTLSCEQNLNHDAMYWYRQDPGQGLRLIYYSQIVNDFQKGDIAEGYSVSREKKESFPLTVTSAQKNPTAFYLCASRTPGFTNYGYTFGSGTRLTVV.

V usage is TRBV2 and J usage is TRBJ2-1; 8 bases agree with TRBD2. CDR3 size: 14 residues. Germline loops: CDR1 SNHLY, CDR2 FYNNEI. Trimming cost V 4 bases and J 4 bases; bases outside gene matches: 3. The CDR3, as DNA: TGTGCCAGCAGTGGCGGGAGGAAATACAATGAGCAGTTCTTC. This translates into CASSGGRKYNEQFF.

The chain is built from TRBV7-9 and TRBJ1-4, with D uncertain. V lost 5 bases and J 6 bases, leaving 10 bases between the germline ends. CDR3 length: 13 residues. Germline CDR1 SEHNR, CDR2 FQNEAQ (reference sequence). CDR3 in amino acids: CASSPPRDEKLFF. In nucleotides, the CDR3 is TGTGCCAGCAGCCCCCCGAGGGATGAAAAACTGTTTTTT.

The V gene is TRBV5-1, the J gene TRBJ2-1; the match to TRBD2 covers 8 bases. Trimming cost V 5 bases and J 9 bases; bases outside gene matches: 13. Per the germline V gene, CDR1 is SGHRS and CDR2 is YFSETQ. The CDR3 is 15 amino acids. CDR3 nucleotides: TGCGCCAGCAGTGTGTCTAGCGGGCCCATCGGTGAGCAGTTCTTC. It is translated as CASSVSSGPIGEQFF.

The gene calls are TRBV5-6 and TRBJ1-1; D is uncertain. The CDR3 sequence is 17 residues long. V gave up 1 base and J gave up 0 bases, with 16 bases separating them. Germline CDR1 reads SGHDT; CDR2 reads YYEEEE. This CDR3 reads CASSLRWANKMNTEAFF. The CDR3 coding sequence is TGTGCCAGCAGCTTGAGGTGGGCAAATAAAATGAACACTGAAGCTTTCTTT.

For this clone: The junction and the germline gene differ at one end; a read error may be behind it. The chain carries TRBV6-5 and TRBJ1-1, with D uncertain. Germline V gene data show CDR1 as MNHEY and CDR2 as SVGAGI. The CDR3 length is 14 residues. DNA for the CDR3: TGTGCCAGCAGAGGGAGGTTGAAGAACACTGAAGATTTCTTT. This translates into CASRGRLKNTEDFF.

The chain joins TRBV5-1 to TRBJ1-1; D perhaps matches TRBD1 (5 bases). CDR3 length: 12 residues. V dropped 0 bases and J dropped 11 bases, with 11 bases sitting between them. From germline, CDR1 is SGHRS and CDR2 YFSETQ. CDR3 residues: CASSLEAGEAFF. The CDR3 DNA sequence: TGCGCCAGCAGCTTGGAAGCGGGGGAGGCTTTCTTT.

This rearrangement joins TRBV18 to TRBJ2-6; D call uncertain. The CDR3 has 16 residues. Germline CDR1 reads KGHSH; CDR2 reads LQKENI. Between the trimmed V and J ends, which lost 2 bases and 1 base, there was a span of 9 bases. The CDR3 reads CASSPIPISGANVLTF. The CDR3 DNA is TGTGCCAGCTCACCAATTCCAATTTCTGGGGCCAACGTCCTGACTTTC.

The V and J genes are TRBV18 and TRBJ2-7, with D possibly TRBD1 on 5 matching bases. Germline CDR1 reads KGHSH; CDR2 reads LQKENI. The CDR3 spans 15 residues. Trimming left V 0 bases short and J 6 bases short, with 15 bases between. CDR3 DNA: TGTGCCAGCTCACCACCACAGGCAAGGAGTTCCGAGCAGTACTTC. This sequence encodes CASSPPQARSSEQYF.

The chain is built from TRBV19 and TRBJ1-2; D uncertain. Trimming removed 5 bases from V and 2 bases from J, with 18 bases in between. The CDR3 runs 16 residues. CDR1 is LNHDA and CDR2 is SQIVND in the germline V gene (reference sequence). The CDR3 protein is CASSASRLAENYGYTF. In nucleotides, the CDR3 is TGTGCCAGTAGTGCCTCTAGGCTGGCGGAAAACTATGGCTACACCTTC.

This chain joins TRBV5-1 and TRBJ1-1; D gene ambiguous. Germline CDR1 reads SGHRS; CDR2 reads YFSETQ. V lost 3 bases to trimming and J lost 1 base, with 13 bases between them. This CDR3 region has 15 residues. The CDR3 reads CASSSFAGGNTEAFF. The CDR3 DNA is TGCGCCAGCAGCTCTTTCGCCGGCGGGAACACTGAAGCTTTCTTT.

The chain links TRBV5-1 to TRBJ1-4; 9 bases are a match to TRBD1. The V gene's germline CDR1 is SGHRS and CDR2 YFSETQ. CDR3 length: 16 amino acids. Trimming removed 3 bases from V and 5 bases from J; junction bases left unmatched: 8. CDR3 sequence: CASSYSGTGRNEKLFF. DNA of the CDR3: TGCGCCAGCAGCTATTCCGGGACAGGGAGGAATGAAAAACTGTTTTTT.

The CDR3 sequence: CASSPPTGENYGYTF. CDR3 DNA sequence: TGCGCCAGCAGCCCCCCGACAGGGGAAAACTATGGCTACACCTTC. This sequence joins TRBV5-1 and TRBJ1-2, with 8 nucleotides matching TRBD1. The CDR3 spans 15 residues. The V gene's germline CDR1 is SGHRS and CDR2 YFSETQ. The J segment lost 2 bases and the V segment lost 4 bases, leaving 7 bases of the junction unmatched.

The gene calls are TRBV5-1 and TRBJ1-2; D is unresolved. V was pared by 2 bases and J by 8 bases, with 10 bases between. The CDR3 sequence is 12 residues long. CDR1 and CDR2 (germline): SGHRS, YFSETQ. The CDR3 reads CASSFPGLGYTF. Written as DNA, the CDR3 is TGCGCCAGCAGCTTTCCGGGTCTGGGCTACACCTTC.

The chain has TRBV10-3 and TRBJ1-2, with 7 bases fitting TRBD1. The CDR3 consists of 14 residues. With V trimmed by 5 bases and J by 6 bases, 9 bases remained unmatched. Germline V CDR1 and CDR2: ENHRY, SYGVKD. CDR3 sequence (DNA): TGTGCCATCAGTCTACCCCGGGACAGACATGGCTACACCTTC. It translates to CAISLPRDRHGYTF.

The chain links TRBV7-9 to TRBJ1-1; maybe TRBD1 (5 bases). Germline CDR1 and CDR2: SEHNR and FQNEAQ (reference sequence). The CDR3 extends over 14 amino acids. Trimming took 6 bases from V and 1 from J, leaving 12 bases between them. DNA of the CDR3: TGTGCCAGCAGGTACCAAAGGGGGAACACTGAAGCTTTCTTT. This encodes CASRYQRGNTEAFF.

Of note for this clone: Other nucleotide sequences in the sample specify the same CDR3. The rearrangement joins TRBV29-1 to TRBJ2-6; tentative D call: TRBD1 (5 bases). V lost 5 bases and J 0 bases, leaving 14 bases between the germline ends. CDR3 length equals 16 residues. From germline, CDR1 is SQVTM and CDR2 ANQGSEA. The CDR3 sequence is CSVRVTGISGANVLTF. The CDR3 region has the DNA TGCAGCGTTCGCGTAACAGGAATCTCTGGGGCCAACGTCCTGACTTTC.

The rearrangement uses TRBV25-1 and TRBJ1-5; D might be TRBD1 (6 bases). This CDR3 comprises 14 residues. The V gene lost 5 bases and the J gene lost 5 bases, with 13 bases spanning the gap. Germline values: CDR1 MGHDK, CDR2 SYGVNS. Here the CDR3 DNA reads TGTGCCAGCAGTTCCGCGGGGGCCTATCAGCCCCAGCATTTT. This encodes CASSSAGAYQPQHF.

This rearrangement joins TRBV28 to TRBJ2-7; D is possibly TRBD1 (6 bases). Germline V CDR1 and CDR2: MDHEN, SYDVKM. V was clipped by 3 bases and J by 1 base, with 19 bases between them. The CDR3 sequence is 17 residues long. This CDR3 reads CASSFWDPRGTSYEQYF. The CDR3 nucleotides read TGTGCCAGCAGTTTTTGGGATCCCAGGGGTACGTCCTACGAGCAGTACTTC.